Listed here are 26 T cell receptor beta chains from one sample, sequenced in a study of OX40 agonist ivuxolimab in advanced cancers. The protocol was immunoSEQ multiplex PCR, while the TCRdb copy is restricted to in-frame clones and leaves out a portion. This sample carries approximately 60,000 clones, roughly 80% of them seen once, and the ten largest clones take about 5%. Sequenced material: CD4+ or CD8+ T cells sorted from blood, taken in a trial of the OX40 agonist ivuxolimab. The receptors originated from an adult with an advanced solid tumor such as melanoma, head and neck, liver or kidney cancer.

V usage is TRBV7-9 and J usage is TRBJ1-6; perhaps TRBD1 as D (5 bases). V was pared by 1 base and J by 16 bases, with 23 bases between. CDR1 is SEHNR, CDR2 FQNEAQ, per germline (reference sequence). The CDR3 covers 16 residues. The CDR3 DNA reads TGTGCCAGCAGCTTAGATTCCGGGCAGGGTAAAGTTTTGCTCCACTTT. Translated: CASSLDSGQGKVLLHF.

The chain has TRBV5-1 and TRBJ2-5, with a weak D call TRBD2 (6 bases). The CDR3 spans 13 residues. From germline, CDR1 is SGHRS and CDR2 YFSETQ. The V end lost 1 base, the J end lost 4 bases, and 8 bases lay between the germline ends. The CDR3 sequence: CASSLLGGETQYF. CDR3 coding DNA: TGCGCCAGCAGCTTGTTGGGAGGAGAGACCCAGTACTTC. The full variable domain, with the rest looked up from reference TRBV5-1 and TRBJ2-5, is KAGVTQTPRYLIKTRGQQVTLSCSPISGHRSVSWYQQTPGQGLQFLFEYFSETQRNKGNFPGRFSGRQFSNSRSEMNVSTLELGDSALYLCASSLLGGETQYFGPGTRLLVL.

This clone was detected once. The rearrangement uses TRBV7-9 and TRBJ1-1, with 9 bases that match TRBD1. This CDR3 contains 14 residues. The V gene's germline CDR1 is SEHNR and CDR2 FQNEAQ (reference sequence). The V segment lost 1 base and the J segment 6 bases; nucleotides outside the gene matches: 3. The CDR3 loop reads CASSLDRGRPEAFF. The DNA of the CDR3 is TGTGCCAGCAGCTTAGACAGGGGGCGTCCTGAAGCTTTCTTT.

The chain recombines TRBV5-4 with TRBJ1-5; 7 bases map to TRBD1. Looked up from germline, CDR1 is SGHNT and CDR2 is YYREEE (reference sequence). The CDR3 extends over 15 amino acids. Germline trimming cut 0 bases from V and 4 bases from J; bases unmatched to any gene: 4. The CDR3 DNA is TGTGCCAGCAGCTTGGGCACAGGGGAAAATCAGCCCCAGCATTTT. The encoded protein is CASSLGTGENQPQHF.

The rearrangement links TRBV7-2 to TRBJ2-1; D is unresolved. Looked up from germline, CDR1 is SGHTA and CDR2 is FQGNSA. V was trimmed by 1 base and J by 8 bases, leaving 9 bases between them. The CDR3 is 13 amino acids. CDR3 in amino acids: CASSLDLPYEQFF. DNA for the CDR3: TGTGCCAGCAGCTTAGACTTGCCCTATGAGCAGTTCTTC.

This chain connects TRBV5-1 to TRBJ2-5, with D unresolved. Germline CDR1 is SGHRS and CDR2 is YFSETQ. This CDR3 has 12 amino acids. Trimming cost V 1 base and J 2 bases, with 3 bases left between them. CDR3 nucleotide sequence: TGCGCCAGCAGCTTGTTGCAAGAGACCCAGTACTTC. The encoded protein is CASSLLQETQYF.

This chain connects TRBV7-9 to TRBJ2-7, with 7 nucleotides matching TRBD1. V was clipped by 4 bases and J by 6 bases; unmatched bases: 9. CDR3 size: 14 residues. Per the germline V gene, CDR1 is SEHNR and CDR2 is FQNEAQ (reference sequence). CDR3 residues: CASSSGQPTSEQYF. CDR3 coding DNA: TGTGCCAGCAGCTCGGGACAGCCGACGAGCGAGCAGTACTTC.

This chain uses TRBV9 with TRBJ1-2; D unclear. This CDR3 contains 15 residues. Trimming shortened V by 0 bases and J by 7 bases, and 16 bases separated the two germline ends. The germline V gene encodes CDR1 SGDLS and CDR2 YYNGEE. CDR3 region: CASSVATRSVGGYTF. The DNA of the CDR3 is TGTGCCAGCAGCGTAGCTACTAGGAGCGTCGGTGGCTACACCTTC.

The chain joins TRBV29-1 to TRBJ2-5; D ambiguous. V gave up 4 bases and J gave up 2 bases, with 11 bases separating them. Germline V gene lookup returns CDR1 SQVTM and CDR2 ANQGSEA. This CDR3 region has 13 residues. Here the CDR3 reads CSVVGQLQETQYF. The CDR3 coding sequence is TGCAGCGTTGTTGGGCAGCTACAAGAGACCCAGTACTTC.

This clone appeared a single time. The chain uses TRBV20-1 and TRBJ2-1; possible D gene TRBD2, 6 bases. V lost 8 bases and J 10 bases, leaving 15 bases between the germline ends. Germline V gene data show CDR1 as DFQATT and CDR2 as SNEGSKA (reference sequence). CDR3 length: 11 residues. The CDR3 region has the DNA TGCAGTTCAACACGGGGGAGGGAGCAGTTCTTC. Protein: CSSTRGREQFF.

The chain recombines TRBV19 with TRBJ2-5, with 11 bases aligning to TRBD1. Looked up from germline, CDR1 is LNHDA and CDR2 is SQIVND (reference sequence). Losses at the gene ends were 4 bases for V and 4 bases for J; bases not matched to a gene: 2. The CDR3 extends over 14 amino acids. CDR3 residues: CASSTDRGRETQYF. CDR3 DNA sequence: TGTGCCAGTAGTACGGACAGGGGGCGAGAGACCCAGTACTTC.

Concerning this clone: At the DNA level, this CDR3 is encoded by other sequences in the same sample as well. The chain links TRBV4-3 to TRBJ2-5, with 7 bases lining up with TRBD2. Looked up from germline, CDR1 is LGHNA and CDR2 is YSLEER. The CDR3 length is 15 residues. The V gene end was trimmed by 1 base and the J gene end by 4 bases; junction bases not matched to a gene: 6. CDR3 amino acids: CASSQGGGAGETQYF. The CDR3 DNA reads TGCGCCAGCAGCCAAGGCGGGGGAGCGGGAGAGACCCAGTACTTC.

The chain is built from TRBV6-5 and TRBJ1-2; 8 bases are a match to TRBD1. With V trimmed by 6 bases and J by 7 bases, 10 bases remained unmatched. Looked up from germline, CDR1 is MNHEY and CDR2 is SVGAGI. The CDR3 covers 14 residues. The CDR3 DNA is TGTGCCAGCAGCCATCCGGACAGGGCTGGTGGCTACACCTTC. Translation: CASSHPDRAGGYTF.

The rearrangement links TRBV2 to TRBJ1-3; no reliable D call. Trimming took 9 bases from V and 1 from J, leaving 19 bases between them. Per the germline V gene, CDR1 is SNHLY and CDR2 is FYNNEI. The CDR3 contains 16 residues. This chain's CDR3 is CASVLLWVGSGNTIYF. The CDR3 DNA follows: TGTGCCAGTGTCCTACTCTGGGTCGGGTCTGGAAACACCATATATTTT.

CDR3 bases: TGCGCCAGCAGTCTCATAGCTTCGAACACTGAAGCTTTCTTT. As protein: CASSLIASNTEAFF. The chain joins TRBV5-1 to TRBJ1-1; D not certain. CDR1 is SGHRS and CDR2 is YFSETQ in the germline V gene. V was clipped by 5 bases and J by 1 base, with 12 bases between them. CDR3 length: 14 residues.

With respect to this clone: This CDR3 is also generated by other DNA sequences in the sample. V usage is TRBV2 and J usage is TRBJ2-2; weak D call: TRBD2 (5 bases). Germline values: CDR1 SNHLY, CDR2 FYNNEI. V gave up 6 bases and J gave up 6 bases, with 11 bases separating them. This CDR3 region has 13 residues. The CDR3 is CASSYTGAGELFF. In nucleotides, the CDR3 is TGTGCCAGCAGCTATACCGGGGCCGGGGAGCTGTTTTTT.

J is TRBJ2-7 and V is TRBV5-4, with 7 bases that match TRBD1. The germline V gene has CDR1 SGHNT and CDR2 YYREEE (reference sequence). J gave up 2 bases and V 0 bases, and 2 bases lay outside the gene matches. The CDR3 consists of 14 residues. The CDR3 reads CASSLGGQTYEQYF. In DNA form, the CDR3 reads TGTGCCAGCAGCTTGGGGGGACAGACCTACGAGCAGTACTTC. The complete variable domain, with remaining parts taken from reference TRBV5-4 and TRBJ2-7, reads ETGVTQSPTHLIKTRGQQVTLRCSSQSGHNTVSWYQQALGQGPQFIFQYYREEENGRGNFPPRFSGLQFPNYSSELNVNALELDDSALYLCASSLGGQTYEQYFGPGTRLTVT.

The chain combines TRBV7-6 with TRBJ2-1, with TRBD2 matching 8 bases. The CDR3 runs to 15 residues. V was clipped by 5 bases and J by 0 bases; unmatched bases: 3. Per the germline V gene, CDR1 is SGHVS and CDR2 is FNYEAQ. CDR3 in amino acids: CASSPRGGSYNEQFF. CDR3 nucleotides: TGTGCCAGCAGCCCACGGGGGGGCTCCTACAATGAGCAGTTCTTC.

The table lists this clone with a count of one. CDR3 sequence reads: CATSRDISRAEAFF. The CDR3 nucleotides read TGTGCCACCAGCAGAGATATCAGTAGGGCTGAAGCTTTCTTT. The V and J genes are TRBV15 and TRBJ1-1; no firm D call. Trimming removed 0 bases at V and 6 bases at J, with 11 bases between. Germline-derived CDR1 and CDR2 are LNHNV and YYDKDF (reference sequence). The CDR3 loop spans 14 amino acids.

This chain joins TRBV19 and TRBJ2-3; a possible D gene is TRBD1 (6 bases). In germline, CDR1 is LNHDA, CDR2 SQIVND (reference sequence). This CDR3 region has 18 residues. V lost 1 base, J lost 0 bases, and 17 bases lay in between. The CDR3 DNA is TGTGCCAGTAGTATAGCTCAGGGGAGACGTATTAGCACAGATACGCAGTATTTT. Translated, it gives CASSIAQGRRISTDTQYF.

V gene TRBV14 combines with J gene TRBJ2-5, with D tentatively TRBD1 or TRBD2 (5 bases each). The DNA matches TRBJ2-7 better at its end, which makes the J call doubtful. CDR1 and CDR2 (germline): SGHDN, FVKESK. This CDR3 region has 15 residues. The CDR3 loop is CASSPTTGRGYEQYF. In nucleotides, the CDR3 is TGTGCCAGCAGCCCAACTACGGGACGAGGCTACGAGCAGTACTTC.

The rearrangement joins TRBV9 to TRBJ2-7; 9 bases align to TRBD1. CDR3 length equals 15 residues. Germline CDR1 reads SGDLS; CDR2 reads YYNGEE. V trimming: 0 bases; J trimming: 1 base; junction bases outside the gene matches: 2. The CDR3 loop is CASSVEGTGSYEQYF. The CDR3 region has the DNA TGTGCCAGCAGCGTAGAGGGGACAGGGTCCTACGAGCAGTACTTC. The full variable domain, in which reference TRBV9 and TRBJ2-7 provide the parts outside the CDR3, is DSGVTQTPKHLITATGQRVTLRCSPRSGDLSVYWYQQSLDQGLQFLIQYYNGEERAKGNILERFSAQQFPDLHSELNLSSLELGDSALYFCASSVEGTGSYEQYFGPGTRLTVT.

The V gene is TRBV9, the J gene TRBJ2-2; D tentatively fits TRBD1 or TRBD2 (6 bases each). Per the germline V gene, CDR1 is SGDLS and CDR2 is YYNGEE. The ends were cut back, 2 bases at V and 5 bases at J, with 13 bases in the middle. This CDR3 spans 15 amino acids. The CDR3 DNA sequence: TGTGCCAGCAGCGTCACAGGGAGGTGGACCGGGGAGCTGTTTTTT. Its translation: CASSVTGRWTGELFF.

This clone was seen only a few times. The V gene is TRBV27, the J gene TRBJ1-3; D is unclear. This CDR3 is built from 16 residues. Germline loops: CDR1 MNHEY, CDR2 SMNVEV (reference sequence). V dropped 6 bases and J dropped 0 bases, with 15 bases sitting between them. The CDR3 spells CASSRGGPFSGNTIYF. CDR3 nucleotide sequence: TGTGCCAGCAGCCGAGGTGGGCCATTCTCTGGAAACACCATATATTTT.

The chain carries TRBV6-6 and TRBJ2-5; TRBD1 might be the D (6 bases). The J call could be wrong; TRBJ2-7 is a better fit for the DNA end. CDR3 length: 13 residues. Germline V lookup: CDR1 MNHNY, CDR2 SVGAGI (reference sequence). CDR3 residues: CATAAGAVHEQYF. CDR3 DNA: TGTGCCACCGCGGCAGGGGCAGTTCACGAGCAGTACTTC.

V is TRBV7-3 and J is TRBJ1-1; D may be TRBD1 (6 bases). Deletions cut 5 bases from V and 5 bases from J, with 12 bases between. The CDR3 length is 13 residues. CDR1 SGHTA and CDR2 FQGTGA come from the germline V gene. CDR3 in amino acids: CASSPGGRTEAFF. DNA for the CDR3: TGTGCCAGCAGCCCGGGGGGGCGAACTGAAGCTTTCTTT.